This TCR beta chain was retrieved from a study of T cells in Graves' hyperthyroidism and ophthalmopathy. Points from the study as a whole: In simple terms, a model built on 13 V-J features told ophthalmopathy apart from stable hyperthyroidism.

This clonotype has at least ten counts. Its antigen is unidentified. What was amplified from RNA transcripts were TCR beta CDR3 regions. RT-PCR in the first round (using the HTBI primer set) targeted the TCR CDR3. TCRdb reprocessed the multiplex PCR reads via MiXCR and lists one record per CDR3 protein. The data show more than 550,000 distinct CDR3 sequences, roughly 17% seen once. Uncontrolled infection, other autoimmune disease, pregnancy or lactation excluded patients. Extraction of PBMCs used more than 8.5 ml of fresh peripheral blood. CDR1 is SEHNR, CDR2 FQNEAQ, per germline (reference sequence). V shed 5 bases and J shed 4 bases, with 17 bases lying between them. This CDR3 is built from 15 residues.

Source material: blood. The source is a man aged 50 to 60 with Graves' hyperthyroidism. The rearrangement links TRBV7-9 to TRBJ1-1, with a weak D call TRBD1 (5 bases). CDR3 DNA: TGTGCCAGCAGCCCAGGAGGTAGGGGATCCACTGAAGCTTTCTTT. Translating gives CASSPGGRGSTEAFF.